This T cell receptor (beta chain) derives from a study of PD-1 blockade in classical Hodgkin lymphoma. Across the whole study: Patients were infused with nivolumab 3 mg/kg every 2 weeks.

Repertoires were generated with immunoSEQ multiplex PCR, while TCRdb's copy carries only in-frame clones and drops some. This table holds roughly 24,000 clones, around 82% found once. Germline lookup yields CDR1 MNHNS and CDR2 SASEGT. Trimming removed 7 bases from V and 5 bases from J; junction bases left unmatched: 12. The CDR3 is 15 amino acids. Each patient relapsed following autologous stem cell transplantation, and prior brentuximab vedotin exposure differed. Material: peripheral blood mononuclear cells (PBMCs), obtained before the second cycle of nivolumab. The genes are TRBV6-1 and TRBJ2-7; 9 nucleotides agree with TRBD1. The clonotype originates from a human donor with classical Hodgkin lymphoma. CDR3 in amino acids: CASKVNWDRAHEQYF. In DNA form, the CDR3 reads TGTGCCAGCAAAGTGAATTGGGACAGGGCCCACGAGCAGTACTTC.